This T cell receptor beta chain was sequenced for a study of graft-versus-host responses after intestinal transplantation. Libraries were prepared by immunoSEQ multiplex PCR; TCRdb keeps only in-frame clonotypes and omits some of them. The sample lists about 89,000 clones; less than 95% were seen once. CDR1 and CDR2 (germline): SGHTA, FQGTGA. The CDR3 loop spans 12 amino acids. Germline trimming cut 5 bases from V and 7 bases from J; bases unmatched to any gene: 3. This clone was recorded once. No antigen is known for it. The clonotype was recovered from a human donor who was the organ donor for an intestinal transplant. The chain employs TRBV7-3 and TRBJ1-2, with 8 nucleotides matching TRBD1. The specimen comprised unstimulated CD4+ T cells sorted from spleen or lymph node cells, sampled before transplant. CDR3 protein: CASSPGTGGYTF. The CDR3 bases are TGTGCCAGCAGCCCCGGGACAGGTGGCTACACCTTC.